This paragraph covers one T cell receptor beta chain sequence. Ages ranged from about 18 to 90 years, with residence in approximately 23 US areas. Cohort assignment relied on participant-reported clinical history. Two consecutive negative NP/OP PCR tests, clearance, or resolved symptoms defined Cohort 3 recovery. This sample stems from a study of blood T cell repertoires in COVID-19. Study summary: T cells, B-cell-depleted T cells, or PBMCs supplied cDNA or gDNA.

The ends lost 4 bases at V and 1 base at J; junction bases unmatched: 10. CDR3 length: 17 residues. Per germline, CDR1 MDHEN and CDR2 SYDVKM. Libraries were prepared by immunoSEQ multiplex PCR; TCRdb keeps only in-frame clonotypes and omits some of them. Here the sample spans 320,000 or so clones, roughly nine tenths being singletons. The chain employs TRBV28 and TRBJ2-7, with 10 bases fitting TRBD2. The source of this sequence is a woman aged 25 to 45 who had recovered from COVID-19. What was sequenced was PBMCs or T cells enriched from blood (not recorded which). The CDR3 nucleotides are TGTGCCAGCAGTTCCGGATCGACTAGCGGGTCGTCCTACGAGCAGTACTTC. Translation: CASSSGSTSGSSYEQYF.